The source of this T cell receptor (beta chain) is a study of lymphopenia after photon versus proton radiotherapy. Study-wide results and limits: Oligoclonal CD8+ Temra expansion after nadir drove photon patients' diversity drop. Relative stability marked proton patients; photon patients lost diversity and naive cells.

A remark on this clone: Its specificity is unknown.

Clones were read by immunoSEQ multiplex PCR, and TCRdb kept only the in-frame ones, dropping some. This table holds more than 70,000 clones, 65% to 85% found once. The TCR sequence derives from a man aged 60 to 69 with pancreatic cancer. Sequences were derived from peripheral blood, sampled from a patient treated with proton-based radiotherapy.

The CDR3 loop is CASSTISLARATYEQYF. For the CDR3, the DNA is TGTGCCAGCAGCACCATATCCCTAGCGCGAGCGACCTACGAGCAGTACTTC. The chain is built from TRBV13 and TRBJ2-7; D perhaps matches TRBD2 (6 bases). Germline V gives CDR1 PRHDT, CDR2 FYEKMQ (reference sequence). This CDR3 is built from 17 residues. Between the trimmed V and J ends, which lost 5 bases and 2 bases, there was a span of 22 bases.